This is a list of T cell receptor beta chains from one sample in a study of T-cell memory formation after mild COVID-19. MiXCR was run by TCRdb on the 5' RACE reads, yielding one entry per CDR3 protein. In the table there are some 190,000 distinct CDR3 sequences, 16% of which are singletons. The sample comprised PBMCs or a T cell subset sorted from them (not recorded which). Receptors originate from an adult woman who had mild COVID-19 (a few samples of this study predate the infection). Cell type and time point are not known. CDR3s include the opening cysteine and the closing phenylalanine or tryptophan.

J,V,CDR3
TRBJ2-1,TRBV5-1,CASSLVIAGVQTKNNEQFF
TRBJ2-5,TRBV6-6,CASSELGTQYF
TRBJ2-7,TRBV21-1,CASSTFERQGDNEQYF
TRBJ2-3,TRBV7-8,CASSLGLAGGSKYF
TRBJ2-7,TRBV25-1,CASSEFLGEGYEQYF
TRBJ1-1,TRBV5-1,CASSLGATGNTEAFF
TRBJ1-2,TRBV6-2/TRBV6-3,CASSLTTGGAGYGYTF
TRBJ1-1,TRBV12-3/TRBV12-4,CASSLRVGGEAFF
TRBJ2-2,TRBV7-9,CATSTGELFF
TRBJ2-7,TRBV18,CASSPMTVYEQYF
TRBJ2-3,TRBV14,CASSLYGGGGTDTQYF
TRBJ2-6,TRBV5-6,CASSLSSGIGSGANVLTF
TRBJ2-7,TRBV6-2/TRBV6-3,CASSSMSGHEQYF
TRBJ1-5,TRBV2,CASNGDSPNQPQHF
TRBJ2-3,TRBV6-2/TRBV6-3,CASSWRLAGRTDTQYF
TRBJ1-1,TRBV5-1,CASSLLGASTEAFF
TRBJ2-6,TRBV6-5,CASSPLVSGANVLTF
TRBJ2-7,TRBV12-5,CASGLVRGLAFSYEQYF
TRBJ2-5,TRBV20-1,CSATQAGKLLSETQYF
TRBJ2-1,TRBV7-8,CASSPQPRQFNEQFF
TRBJ2-7,TRBV6-2/TRBV6-3,CASSYIRGEQYF
TRBJ2-1,TRBV20-1,CSATVQAGGLDEQFF
TRBJ2-5,TRBV5-1,CASSLGRSVKETQYF
TRBJ2-5,TRBV6-6,CASKGGGETQYF
TRBJ1-1,TRBV29-1,CSVEGHLNTEAFF
TRBJ2-5,TRBV15,CATSRDDTRGFF
TRBJ2-5,TRBV6-2/TRBV6-3,CASSRDRTGTGKTQYF
TRBJ1-1,TRBV5-1,CASSLGQLNSEAFF
TRBJ2-3,TRBV18,CASSPPPTSGRSPTQYF
TRBJ1-2,TRBV7-2,CASSLVQGDYGYTF
TRBJ2-1,TRBV29-1,CSVERYNNEQFF
TRBJ2-2,TRBV18,CASSPSGRTGELFF
TRBJ2-3,TRBV20-1,CSARDGGRADTQYF